This T cell receptor beta chain was profiled in a study of T cells in Graves' hyperthyroidism and ophthalmopathy. RNA transcripts yielded amplified TCR beta CDR3 regions. The study used the HTBI primer set for a first-round RT-PCR of the TCR CDR3. From the multiplex PCR reads, TCRdb called clonotypes with MiXCR, one entry per CDR3 protein. The profile shows about 530,000 distinct CDR3 sequences, roughly 17% of them singletons. This clonotype showed up many times. Deletions cut 1 base from V and 8 bases from J, with 5 bases between. Germline CDR1 reads MNHEY; CDR2 reads SVGEGT. There are 11 residues in the CDR3.

The sample consisted of blood. The rearrangement joins TRBV6-2 or TRBV6-3 to TRBJ1-1; D is unclear. The receptor comes from a woman between 18 and 30 years old with Graves' ophthalmopathy. The CDR3 here is CASSYYREAFF. The CDR3, as DNA: TGTGCCAGCAGTTACTACAGAGAAGCTTTCTTT.